Each of the 5 T cell receptor beta chains below was sequenced from the same sample in a study of cytomegalovirus exposure and HLA in healthy donors. PCR employed 60 Vbeta and 13 Jbeta primers. Using immunoSEQ multiplex PCR, the repertoire was profiled, and TCRdb retains in-frame clones only, with some absent. This table has some 250,000 clones, 82% appearing once. The specimen was PBMCs. The receptors come from a woman aged 40 to 50 in good health and CMV-seropositive.

V and J are TRBV9 and TRBJ2-3, with 7 bases identical to TRBD2. Germline V gene data show CDR1 as SGDLS and CDR2 as YYNGEE. Trimming took 4 bases from V and 0 from J; bases not matched to a gene: 5. This CDR3 is 15 amino acids long. CDR3 DNA: TGTGCCAGCAGCTCCACTAGCGCAAGCACAGATACGCAGTATTTT. It encodes CASSSTSASTDTQYF.

The chain joins TRBV19 to TRBJ1-5; 9 nucleotides match TRBD1. The CDR3 sequence is 18 residues long. After removal of 2 bases from V and 6 bases from J, the junction contained 14 bases not matched to a gene. Germline V gene sequence: CDR1 LNHDA, CDR2 SQIVND (reference sequence). Written as DNA, the CDR3 is TGTGCCAGTAGTATATCCGAAACGTCGGGACAGGGAGGTCAGCCCCAGCATTTT. This translates into CASSISETSGQGGQPQHF. Looking up the rest from reference TRBV19 and TRBJ1-5 gives the full variable domain: DGGITQSPKYLFRKEGQNVTLSCEQNLNHDAMYWYRQDPGQGLRLIYYSQIVNDFQKGDIAEGYSVSREKKESFPLTVTSAQKNPTAFYLCASSISETSGQGGQPQHFGDGTRLSIL.

The chain combines TRBV27 with TRBJ1-1; D is undetermined. The CDR3 length is 14 residues. Germline CDR1 is MNHEY and CDR2 is SMNVEV (reference sequence). The germline V and J ends were trimmed by 1 base and 3 bases, with 9 bases remaining between them. CDR3 sequence (DNA): TGTGCCAGCAGTTTATTTCCGGGTTACACTGAAGCTTTCTTT. Amino acid sequence: CASSLFPGYTEAFF.

This chain links TRBV7-9 with TRBJ2-1; 9 bases match TRBD2. CDR3 size: 16 residues. Unmatched junction bases numbered 10, after V lost 2 bases and J lost 8 bases. Per germline, CDR1 SEHNR and CDR2 FQNEAQ (reference sequence). CDR3 sequence (DNA): TGTGCCAGCAGCTTACGGGGGGCGGGGGGGCCCGATGAGCAGTTCTTC. This sequence encodes CASSLRGAGGPDEQFF. Together with reference TRBV7-9 and TRBJ2-1, the CDR3 gives the full variable domain: DTGVSQNPRHKITKRGQNVTFRCDPISEHNRLYWYRQTLGQGPEFLTYFQNEAQLEKSRLLSDRFSAERPKGSFSTLEIQRTEQGDSAMYLCASSLRGAGGPDEQFFGPGTRLTVL.

The chain combines TRBV7-2 with TRBJ2-1, with TRBD2 matching over 8 bases. The CDR3 has 16 residues. J was trimmed by 9 bases and V by 1 base; bases with no gene match: 11. Per the germline V gene, CDR1 is SGHTA and CDR2 is FQGNSA. For the CDR3, the DNA is TGTGCCAGCAGCTTAGGGACTAGCAGTTGGAGGGGTGAGCAGTTCTTC. Its translation is CASSLGTSSWRGEQFF.